Listed below are T cell receptor beta chains from one sample, sequenced in a study of glioma-infiltrating T cells. MiXCR was run by TCRdb on the multiplex PCR reads, yielding one entry per CDR3 protein. Of about 140,000 distinct CDR3 sequences listed, roughly two fifths are singletons. The sequenced material came from glioma tissue, nonneoplastic brain tissue, or PBMCs (not recorded which). The receptors come from a human donor with low-grade glioma or glioblastoma, undergoing nonglioma brain surgery, or in good health (not recorded which). The CDR3 runs from the conserved cysteine through the conserved F or W. Each record gives: clone size, J gene, D gene, V gene, CDR3 DNA, CDR3 protein. The D gene is left open where the match is weak. Size tells how often a clone was seen (once, few, many) or the class of an expanded clone, and some rows leave it out.

clone_size: .
j_call: TRBJ1-2
d_call: .
v_call: TRBV12-3/TRBV12-4
cdr3_nt: TGTGCCAGCAGTCGGGGGGTCATCGGCTACACCTTC
cdr3_aa: CASSRGVIGYTF

clone_size: .
j_call: TRBJ2-3
d_call: TRBD1
v_call: TRBV6-2/TRBV6-3
cdr3_nt: TGTGCCAGCAGTTTTGGGACAGCTGATACGCAGTATTTT
cdr3_aa: CASSFGTADTQYF

clone_size: .
j_call: TRBJ2-7
d_call: TRBD1
v_call: TRBV3-1
cdr3_nt: TGTGCCAGCAGCCAACTAGGGACAGGCATTTACGAGCAGTACTTC
cdr3_aa: CASSQLGTGIYEQYF

clone_size: .
j_call: TRBJ2-7
d_call: .
v_call: TRBV6-2/TRBV6-3
cdr3_nt: TGTGCCAGCAGTTACTCAGGGGGTGAAATTAAGCAGTACTTC
cdr3_aa: CASSYSGGEIKQYF

clone_size: .
j_call: TRBJ1-2
d_call: .
v_call: TRBV6-2/TRBV6-3
cdr3_nt: TGTGCCAGCAGTTATTCCCACAGGGACTATGGCTACACCTTC
cdr3_aa: CASSYSHRDYGYTF

clone_size: .
j_call: TRBJ2-7
d_call: .
v_call: TRBV6-5
cdr3_nt: TGTGCCAGCAGTAGGTCCGGGGGCGCTGACGAGCAGTACTTC
cdr3_aa: CASSRSGGADEQYF

clone_size: .
j_call: TRBJ2-7
d_call: TRBD1
v_call: TRBV6-2/TRBV6-3
cdr3_nt: TGTGCCAGCAGTTACACCCAGGGGGCCTACGAGCAGTACTTC
cdr3_aa: CASSYTQGAYEQYF

clone_size: .
j_call: TRBJ1-1
d_call: TRBD1
v_call: TRBV20-1
cdr3_nt: TGCAGTGCTAAACAGGGGGCGGCAAACACTGAAGCTTTCTTT
cdr3_aa: CSAKQGAANTEAFF

clone_size: many
j_call: TRBJ2-3
d_call: .
v_call: TRBV7-8
cdr3_nt: TGTGCCAGCAGCCCCCCTTACGATACGCAGTATTTT
cdr3_aa: CASSPPYDTQYF

clone_size: .
j_call: TRBJ2-2
d_call: .
v_call: TRBV28
cdr3_nt: TGTGCCACGATAATGGGGCCGAAGACCGGGGAGCTGTTTTTT
cdr3_aa: CATIMGPKTGELFF